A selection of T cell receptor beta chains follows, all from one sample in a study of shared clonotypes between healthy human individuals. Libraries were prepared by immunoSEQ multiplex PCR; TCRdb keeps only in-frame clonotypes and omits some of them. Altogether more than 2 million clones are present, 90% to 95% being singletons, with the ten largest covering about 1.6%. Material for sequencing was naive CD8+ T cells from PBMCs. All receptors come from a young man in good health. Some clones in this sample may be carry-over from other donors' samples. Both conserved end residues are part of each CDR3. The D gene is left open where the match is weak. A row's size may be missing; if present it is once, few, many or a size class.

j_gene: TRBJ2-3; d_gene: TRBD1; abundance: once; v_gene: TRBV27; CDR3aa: CASSFLDRGTDTQYF; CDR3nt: TGTGCCAGCAGTTTCTTGGACAGGGGCACAGATACGCAGTATTTT
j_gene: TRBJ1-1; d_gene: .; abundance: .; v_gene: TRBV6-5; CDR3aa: CASSYNRVNTEAFF; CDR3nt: TGTGCCAGCAGTTACAACCGGGTGAACACTGAAGCTTTCTTT
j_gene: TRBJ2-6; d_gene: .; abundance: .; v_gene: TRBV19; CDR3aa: CASSIIVSGANVLTF; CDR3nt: TGTGCCAGTAGTATTATAGTCTCTGGGGCCAACGTCCTGACTTTC
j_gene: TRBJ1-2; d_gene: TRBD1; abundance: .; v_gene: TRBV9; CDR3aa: CASSRDREWFYGYTF; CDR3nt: TGTGCCAGCAGCCGGGACAGGGAATGGTTCTATGGCTACACCTTC
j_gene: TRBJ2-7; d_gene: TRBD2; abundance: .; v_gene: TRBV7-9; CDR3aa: CASRAGESTSGQYF; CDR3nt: TGTGCCAGCAGAGCGGGAGAGAGTACGTCCGGGCAGTACTTC
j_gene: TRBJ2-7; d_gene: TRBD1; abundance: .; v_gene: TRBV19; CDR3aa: CASSMGQETYEQYF; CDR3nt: TGTGCCAGTAGTATGGGACAGGAGACCTACGAGCAGTACTTC
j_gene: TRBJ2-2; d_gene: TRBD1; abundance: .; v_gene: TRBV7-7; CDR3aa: CASSDRTGEELFF; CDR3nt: TGTGCCAGCAGCGACCGGACAGGGGAGGAGCTGTTTTTT
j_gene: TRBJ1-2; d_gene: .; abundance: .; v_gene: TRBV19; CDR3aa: CASSNTPIYGYTF; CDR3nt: TGTGCCAGTAGTAACACCCCCATCTATGGCTACACCTTC
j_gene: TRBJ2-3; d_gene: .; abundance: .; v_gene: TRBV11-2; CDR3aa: CASSLGSTWTDTQYF; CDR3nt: TGTGCCAGCAGCTTAGGTTCAACGTGGACAGATACGCAGTATTTT
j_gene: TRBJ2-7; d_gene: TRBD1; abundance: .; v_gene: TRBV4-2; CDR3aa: CASSQHRGRYYEQYF; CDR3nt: TGTGCCAGCAGCCAACACAGGGGGCGGTACTACGAGCAGTACTTC
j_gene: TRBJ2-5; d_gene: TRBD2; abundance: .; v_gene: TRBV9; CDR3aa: CASSVSGRALETQYF; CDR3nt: TGTGCCAGCAGCGTGAGCGGGAGGGCCCTAGAGACCCAGTACTTC
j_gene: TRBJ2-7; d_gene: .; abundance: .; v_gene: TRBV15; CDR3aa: CATSRDWANEQYF; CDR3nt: TGTGCCACCAGCAGAGATTGGGCCAACGAGCAGTACTTC
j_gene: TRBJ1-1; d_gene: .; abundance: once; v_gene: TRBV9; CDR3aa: CASSARGLQTEAFF; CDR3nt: TGTGCCAGCAGCGCGCGGGGCCTCCAGACTGAAGCTTTCTTT
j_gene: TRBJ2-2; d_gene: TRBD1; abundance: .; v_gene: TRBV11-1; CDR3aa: CASSTGTGATGELFF; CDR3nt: TGTGCCAGCAGCACCGGGACAGGGGCCACCGGGGAGCTGTTTTTT
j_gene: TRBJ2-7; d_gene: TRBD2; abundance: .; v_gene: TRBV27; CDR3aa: CASRGRVSYEQYF; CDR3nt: TGTGCCAGCCGCGGGAGGGTCTCCTACGAGCAGTACTTC
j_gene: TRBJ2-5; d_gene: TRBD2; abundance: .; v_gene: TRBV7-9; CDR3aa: CASLTEGSGRDKETQYF; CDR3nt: TGTGCCAGCCTCACCGAAGGGAGCGGGAGGGATAAAGAGACCCAGTACTTC
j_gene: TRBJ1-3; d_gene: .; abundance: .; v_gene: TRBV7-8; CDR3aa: CASSSLTAGNTIYF; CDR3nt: TGTGCCAGCAGCTCCCTGACGGCTGGAAACACCATATATTTT
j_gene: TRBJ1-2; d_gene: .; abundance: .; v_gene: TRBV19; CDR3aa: CASTSDRGPYGYTF; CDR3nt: .
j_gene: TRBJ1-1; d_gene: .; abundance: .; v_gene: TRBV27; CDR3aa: CASEGRGDVGAFF; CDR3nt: TGTGCCTCCGAAGGGCGGGGGGACGTAGGAGCTTTCTTT
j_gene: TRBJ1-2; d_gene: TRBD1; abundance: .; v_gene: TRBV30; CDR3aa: CAWSSGGDGYTF; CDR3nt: TGTGCCTGGAGTTCAGGGGGCGATGGCTACACCTTC
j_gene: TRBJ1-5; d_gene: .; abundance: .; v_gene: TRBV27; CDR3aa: CASSLSGVGNQPQHF; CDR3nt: TGTGCCAGCAGTTTATCGGGGGTCGGCAATCAGCCCCAGCATTTT
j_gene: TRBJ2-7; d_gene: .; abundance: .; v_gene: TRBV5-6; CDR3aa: CASSLGARGYEQYF; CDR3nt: TGTGCCAGCAGCTTGGGGGCACGGGGCTACGAGCAGTACTTC
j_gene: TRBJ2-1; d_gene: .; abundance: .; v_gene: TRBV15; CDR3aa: CATSRKTGPNEQFF; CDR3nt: TGTGCCACCAGCAGGAAAACAGGCCCCAATGAGCAGTTCTTC
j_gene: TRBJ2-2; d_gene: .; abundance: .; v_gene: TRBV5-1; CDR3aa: CASSLLGEEGTGELFF; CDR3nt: TGCGCCAGCAGCTTGCTGGGCGAGGAGGGAACCGGGGAGCTGTTTTTT
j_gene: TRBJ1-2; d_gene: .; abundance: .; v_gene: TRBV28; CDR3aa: CASSLYLTGNYGYTF; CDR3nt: TGTGCCAGCAGTTTATATCTGACGGGGAACTATGGCTACACCTTC
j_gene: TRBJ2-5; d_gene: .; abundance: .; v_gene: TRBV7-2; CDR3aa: CASSLALGYQETQYF; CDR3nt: TGTGCCAGCAGCTTAGCGCTAGGGTACCAAGAGACCCAGTACTTC
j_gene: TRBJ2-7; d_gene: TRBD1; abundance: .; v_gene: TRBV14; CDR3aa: CASSPGQGGEQYF; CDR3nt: TGTGCCAGCAGCCCGGGACAGGGAGGCGAGCAGTACTTC
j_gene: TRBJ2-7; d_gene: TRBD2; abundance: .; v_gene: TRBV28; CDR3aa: CASSLRLAGDPSYEQYF; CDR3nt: TGTGCCAGCAGTTTGAGACTAGCGGGAGACCCCTCCTACGAGCAGTACTTC
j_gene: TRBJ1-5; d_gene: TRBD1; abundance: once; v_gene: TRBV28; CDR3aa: CASYDRGYSNQPQHF; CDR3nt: TGTGCCAGCTATGACAGGGGGTATAGCAATCAGCCCCAGCATTTT
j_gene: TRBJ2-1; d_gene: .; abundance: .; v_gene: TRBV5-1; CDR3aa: CASSPEGPPQQFF; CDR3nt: TGCGCCAGCAGCCCTGAAGGGCCCCCTCAGCAGTTCTTC
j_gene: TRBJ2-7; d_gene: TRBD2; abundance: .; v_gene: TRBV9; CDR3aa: CASSPGLGYEQYF; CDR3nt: TGTGCCAGCAGCCCCGGACTAGGCTACGAGCAGTACTTC
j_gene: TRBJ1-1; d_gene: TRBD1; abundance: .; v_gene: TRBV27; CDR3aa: CASSLRQGWSGTEAFF; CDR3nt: TGTGCCAGCAGTCTCCGACAGGGGTGGTCGGGCACTGAAGCTTTCTTT
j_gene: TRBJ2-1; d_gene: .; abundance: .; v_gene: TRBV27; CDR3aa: CASSLLVTNEQFF; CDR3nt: TGTGCCAGCAGTTTACTAGTAACCAATGAGCAGTTCTTC
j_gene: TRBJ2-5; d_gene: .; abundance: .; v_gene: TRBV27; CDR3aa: CASSLDGRLEYF; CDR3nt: TGTGCCAGCAGTTTAGACGGACGTCTAGAGTACTTC
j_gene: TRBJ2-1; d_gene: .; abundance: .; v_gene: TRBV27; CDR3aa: CASSLRGIYEQFF; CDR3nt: TGTGCCAGCAGTTTACGAGGGATCTATGAGCAGTTCTTC
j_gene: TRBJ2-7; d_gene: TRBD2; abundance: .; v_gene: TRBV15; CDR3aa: CATSRGRLAGGRWQYF; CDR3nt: TGTGCCACCAGCAGAGGCCGACTAGCGGGAGGGCGGTGGCAGTACTTC
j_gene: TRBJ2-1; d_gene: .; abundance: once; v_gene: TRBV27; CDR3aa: CASSSSPAIREFF; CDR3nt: TGTGCCAGCAGTTCGAGTCCGGCGATACGGGAGTTCTTC
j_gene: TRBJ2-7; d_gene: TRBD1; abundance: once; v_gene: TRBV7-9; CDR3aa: CASSPQGAISYEQYF; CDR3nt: TGTGCCAGCAGCCCACAGGGGGCTATCTCCTACGAGCAGTACTTC
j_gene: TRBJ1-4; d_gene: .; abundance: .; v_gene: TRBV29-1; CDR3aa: CSVGDRHNEKLFF; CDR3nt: TGCAGCGTCGGTGACAGACATAATGAAAAACTGTTTTTT
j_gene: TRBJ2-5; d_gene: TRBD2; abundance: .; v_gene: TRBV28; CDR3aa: CASSSGLVKETQYF; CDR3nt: TGTGCCAGCAGTTCGGGACTAGTAAAAGAGACCCAGTACTTC
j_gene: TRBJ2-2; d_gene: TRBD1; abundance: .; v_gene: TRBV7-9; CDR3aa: CASSTWQGASTGELFF; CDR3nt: TGTGCCAGCAGCACCTGGCAGGGGGCTTCAACCGGGGAGCTGTTTTTT
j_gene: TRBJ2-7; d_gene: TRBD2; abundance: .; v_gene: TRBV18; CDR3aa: CASSPYRGLADSYEQYF; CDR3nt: TGTGCCAGCTCACCATATAGGGGACTAGCGGATTCCTACGAGCAGTACTTC
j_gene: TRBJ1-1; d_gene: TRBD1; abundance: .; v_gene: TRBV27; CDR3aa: CASSWTGYTEAFF; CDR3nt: TGTGCCAGCAGCTGGACAGGGTACACTGAAGCTTTCTTT
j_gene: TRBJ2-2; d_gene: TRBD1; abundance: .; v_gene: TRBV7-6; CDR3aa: CASRDRGATGELFF; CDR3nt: TGTGCCAGCAGGGACAGGGGCGCTACCGGGGAGCTGTTTTTT
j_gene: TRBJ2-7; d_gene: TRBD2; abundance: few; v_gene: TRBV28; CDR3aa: CASSEPMSGNEQYF; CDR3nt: TGTGCCAGCAGTGAACCTATGAGCGGGAACGAGCAGTACTTC
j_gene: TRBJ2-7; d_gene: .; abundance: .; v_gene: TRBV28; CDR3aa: CASSLFGPVEQYF; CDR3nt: TGTGCCAGCAGTTTATTTGGACCGGTCGAGCAGTACTTC
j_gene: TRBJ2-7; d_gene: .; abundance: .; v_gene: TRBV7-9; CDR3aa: CASSWEQVYYEQYF; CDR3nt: TGTGCCAGCAGCTGGGAACAAGTCTACTACGAGCAGTACTTC
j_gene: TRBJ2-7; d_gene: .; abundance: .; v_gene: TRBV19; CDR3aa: CASSEREWDYEQYF; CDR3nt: TGTGCCAGTAGTGAGAGGGAGTGGGACTACGAGCAGTACTTC
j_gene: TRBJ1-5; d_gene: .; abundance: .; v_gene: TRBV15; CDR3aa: CATSPTRGGGQHF; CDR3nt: TGTGCCACCAGCCCAACTAGGGGCGGGGGCCAGCATTTT
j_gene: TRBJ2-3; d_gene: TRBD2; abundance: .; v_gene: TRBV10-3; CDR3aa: CATGMGLAGSTDTQYF; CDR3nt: TGTGCCACCGGGATGGGACTAGCGGGGAGCACAGATACGCAGTATTTT
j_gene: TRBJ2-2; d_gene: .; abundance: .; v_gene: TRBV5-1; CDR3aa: CASSSGIGHTGELFF; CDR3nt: TGCGCCAGCAGCTCCGGGATAGGGCACACCGGGGAGCTGTTTTTT
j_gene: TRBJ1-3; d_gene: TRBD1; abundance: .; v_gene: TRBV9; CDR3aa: CASSAFSSGGTAGNTIYF; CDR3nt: TGTGCCAGCAGCGCCTTCTCGTCAGGGGGTACGGCTGGAAACACCATATATTTT